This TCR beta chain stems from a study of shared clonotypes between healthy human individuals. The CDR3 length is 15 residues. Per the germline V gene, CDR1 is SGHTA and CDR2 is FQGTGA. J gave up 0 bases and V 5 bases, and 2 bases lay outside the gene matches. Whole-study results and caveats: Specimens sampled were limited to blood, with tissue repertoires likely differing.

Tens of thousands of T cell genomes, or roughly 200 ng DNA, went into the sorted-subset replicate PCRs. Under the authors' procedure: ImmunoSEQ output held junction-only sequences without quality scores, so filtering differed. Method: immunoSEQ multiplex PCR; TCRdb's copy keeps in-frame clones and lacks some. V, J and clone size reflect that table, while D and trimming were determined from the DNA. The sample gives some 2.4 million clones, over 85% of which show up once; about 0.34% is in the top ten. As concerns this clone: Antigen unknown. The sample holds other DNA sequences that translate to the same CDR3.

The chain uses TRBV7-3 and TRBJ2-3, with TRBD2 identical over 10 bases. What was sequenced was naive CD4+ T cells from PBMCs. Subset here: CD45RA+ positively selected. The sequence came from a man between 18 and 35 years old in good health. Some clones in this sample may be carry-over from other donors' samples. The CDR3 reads CASSLLAGSTDTQYF. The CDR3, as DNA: TGTGCCAGCAGCCTACTAGCGGGGAGCACAGATACGCAGTATTTT.